The 7 T cell receptor beta chains in this list originate from one sample, sequenced in a study of blood T cell repertoires in COVID-19. Assay used: immunoSEQ multiplex PCR; TCRdb lists only in-frame clones, some missing. The sample yields some 170,000 clones, 85% to 90% seen once. Sequencing was performed on PBMCs or T cells enriched from blood (not recorded which). The source is a man in his forties who had recovered from COVID-19.

This chain links TRBV4-1 with TRBJ1-6; D is perhaps TRBD1 (5 bases). Germline assignment: CDR1 MGHRA and CDR2 YSYEKL. The CDR3 consists of 15 residues. Trimming removed 4 bases from V and 7 bases from J, with 14 bases in between. The CDR3 region is CASSPSGGGNSPLHF. The CDR3 DNA is TGCGCCAGCAGCCCCTCGGGGGGAGGAAATTCACCCCTCCACTTT.

A few counts support this clone. The rearrangement joins TRBV2 to TRBJ1-6; 9 positions agree with TRBD1. The trim removed 6 bases at V and 4 bases at J, leaving 7 bases unmatched. The CDR3 length is 16 residues. Per germline, CDR1 SNHLY and CDR2 FYNNEI. DNA for the CDR3: TGTGCCAGCAGATCGGACAGGGGAAGATATAATTCACCCCTCCACTTT. It translates to CASRSDRGRYNSPLHF.

The rearrangement uses TRBV28 and TRBJ1-6; D is unclear. The CDR3 length is 12 residues. The germline V gene encodes CDR1 MDHEN and CDR2 SYDVKM. V was pared by 2 bases and J by 9 bases, with 5 bases between. CDR3 sequence (DNA): TGTGCCAGCAGTTTACGAGGTTCACCCCTCCACTTT. This codes for CASSLRGSPLHF.

The chain combines TRBV29-1 with TRBJ2-1; D is unclear. Trimming left V 5 bases short and J 5 bases short, with 4 bases between. Germline V lookup: CDR1 SQVTM, CDR2 ANQGSEA. The CDR3 covers 10 residues. The CDR3: CSVSNNEQFF. The CDR3 nucleotides are TGCAGCGTTAGCAACAATGAGCAGTTCTTC.

The chain uses TRBV3-1 (or the pseudogene TRBV3-2) and TRBJ1-1; the D gene is possibly TRBD1 (6 bases). Germline assignment: CDR1 LGHDT and CDR2 YNNKEL (reference sequence). Trimming stripped 7 bases from V and 5 bases from J, with 20 bases between. The CDR3 totals 15 residues. Here the CDR3 reads CASTTKAQGRTEAFF. CDR3 DNA: TGTGCCAGCACCACTAAGGCACAGGGCCGGACTGAAGCTTTCTTT.

The rearrangement uses TRBV11-3 and TRBJ1-1; tentative D call: TRBD1 (6 bases). The V end was cut by 4 bases, the J end by 5 bases, with 8 bases between. The CDR3 consists of 12 residues. Germline assignment: CDR1 SGHNT and CDR2 YENEEA. The chain's CDR3 is CASSSTGTEAFF. In DNA, the CDR3 is TGTGCCAGCAGCTCCACAGGGACTGAAGCTTTCTTT.

The chain is built from TRBV9 and TRBJ1-2, with no clear D. Trimming stripped 3 bases from V and 8 bases from J, with 14 bases between. The CDR3 sequence is 13 residues long. Germline V gives CDR1 SGDLS, CDR2 YYNGEE. CDR3 DNA: TGTGCCAGCAGCGGGGAGGTGGTGATAGGCTACACCTTC. Protein product: CASSGEVVIGYTF.